This T cell receptor beta chain appears in the sequencing data of a study of beta chain features in type 1 diabetes. Looking at the study overall: Similarity in age, gender and cell yields was seen between patients and healthy donors.

This clone has more than one count but fewer than ten. Its antigen remains unidentified. The CDR3 length is 15 residues. The V gene's germline CDR1 is MNHEY and CDR2 SVGAGI. Trimming cost V 6 bases and J 4 bases, with 15 bases left between them. Sorting with CD45RO/CCR7/CD25/CD127/CD95/CD27 yielded naive, central memory, regulatory and stem-like memory CD4+ cells. Expressed TCRB transcripts were sequenced because the isolated RNA had all been reverse transcribed beforehand. Assay used: immunoSEQ multiplex PCR; TCRdb lists only in-frame clones, some missing. The table lists some 180,000 clones, about 13% of them singletons, with roughly 0.6% in the top ten. Study-level findings and limits: PCR may have favored shorter templates equally in patients and controls. The naive, central memory and Treg TCRB repertoires showed an apparent similarity that was greater among patients than among healthy donors.

The material sequenced was central memory CD4+ T cells from blood. This sequence was found in a woman under 30 in good health. The chain joins TRBV6-5 to TRBJ2-2; D gene unclear. The CDR3 nucleotides are TGTGCCAGCAGCCGTCCGTTGGGCCTCACCGGGGAGCTGTTTTTT. This codes for CASSRPLGLTGELFF.